This T cell receptor beta chain was observed in a study of blood T cell repertoires in COVID-19. Study-wide context: PBMCs, B-cell-depleted T cells, or T cells were the source of the cDNA or gDNA that made up the material.

CDR3 length equals 17 residues. V lost 4 bases and J 5 bases, leaving 24 bases between the germline ends. Germline-derived CDR1 and CDR2 are SGHRS and YFSETQ. This clone was detected once. The method was immunoSEQ multiplex PCR; TCRdb's version includes in-frame clones alone and lacks a portion of them. This sample carries more than 300,000 clones, about 90% of them seen once, and the ten largest clones take more than 9%. Participant reports of clinical history set cohort assignment. The rearrangement links TRBV5-1 to TRBJ2-5, with a possible D match to TRBD1 (6 bases). The TCR was taken from a woman aged 25 to 39 who had recovered from COVID-19. Sequencing was carried out using PBMCs or T cells enriched from blood (not recorded which). The DNA of the CDR3 is TGCGCCAGCAGCACGGGTCGGACAGACACTAGACCTGAGACCCAGTACTTC. Translated, it gives CASSTGRTDTRPETQYF.